The 23 T cell receptor beta chains listed next were all sequenced from one sample in a study of blood T cell repertoires in COVID-19. Repertoires were generated with immunoSEQ multiplex PCR, while TCRdb's copy carries only in-frame clones and drops some. The data hold approximately 210,000 clones, with about 86% observed a single time. Sequenced sample: peripheral blood. Receptors were obtained from a man younger than 35 with active or convalescent COVID-19.

V is TRBV28 and J is TRBJ1-5; possibly TRBD1 for D (6 bases). V lost 5 bases and J lost 4, with 18 bases in between. This CDR3 region has 16 residues. Germline lookup yields CDR1 MDHEN and CDR2 SYDVKM. The CDR3 DNA reads as TGTGCCAGCAGTCCGCCCACAGGGAGTACTAATCAGCCCCAGCATTTT. Protein product: CASSPPTGSTNQPQHF.

J is TRBJ2-3 and V is TRBV7-2; possible D gene TRBD2, 6 bases. From germline, CDR1 is SGHTA and CDR2 FQGNSA. This CDR3 is 14 amino acids long. Trimming left V 1 base short and J 5 bases short, with 10 bases between. The CDR3 sequence is CASSLGGGEDTQYF. For the CDR3, the DNA is TGTGCCAGCAGCTTAGGCGGCGGGGAAGATACGCAGTATTTT.

This chain connects TRBV11-3 to TRBJ1-6; no clear D gene. With 5 bases removed from V and 7 bases from J, the gap between germline ends came to 9 bases. The CDR3 has 13 amino acids. Germline lookup yields CDR1 SGHNT and CDR2 YENEEA. Here the CDR3 reads CASSLRANSPLHF. The CDR3 DNA reads TGTGCCAGCAGCCTACGCGCGAATTCACCCCTCCACTTT.

As regards this clone: Within the sample, other DNA sequences also encode this same CDR3. This chain links TRBV5-4 with TRBJ1-2; 8 bases align to TRBD1. Germline V gene lookup returns CDR1 SGHNT and CDR2 YYREEE (reference sequence). The CDR3 loop spans 12 amino acids. The J segment lost 7 bases and the V segment lost 4 bases, leaving 3 bases of the junction unmatched. The CDR3 DNA reads as TGTGCCAGCAGCCTCCAGGGGGCTGGCTACACCTTC. Translating gives CASSLQGAGYTF.

The chain has TRBV19 and TRBJ1-2; D not resolved. The CDR3 length is 13 residues. V was cut by 5 bases and J by 3 bases, with 10 bases left in between. Germline V gene sequence: CDR1 LNHDA, CDR2 SQIVND (reference sequence). The CDR3 here is CASSAGVDYGYTF. CDR3 sequence (DNA): TGTGCCAGTAGTGCCGGGGTTGACTATGGCTACACCTTC.

The chain couples TRBV12-3 or TRBV12-4 to TRBJ1-2, with TRBD1 matching over 8 bases. The CDR3 contains 13 residues. Trimming removed 3 bases from V and 6 bases from J; junction bases left unmatched: 3. The chain's CDR3 is CASSLQGADGYTF. CDR3 coding DNA: TGTGCCAGCAGTTTGCAGGGGGCTGATGGCTACACCTTC.

The chain employs TRBV7-2 and TRBJ1-5, with 9 bases identical to TRBD1. Germline loops: CDR1 SGHTA, CDR2 FQGNSA. The CDR3 totals 14 residues. V trimming: 5 bases; J trimming: 4 bases; junction bases outside the gene matches: 3. For the CDR3, the DNA is TGTGCCAGCAGCACGGGACAGGGTAATCAGCCCCAGCATTTT. Translating it yields CASSTGQGNQPQHF.

This sequence joins TRBV9 and TRBJ2-1; possible D gene TRBD2, 6 bases. V was cut by 0 bases and J by 0 bases, with 19 bases left in between. This CDR3 has 19 residues. Germline CDR1 reads SGDLS; CDR2 reads YYNGEE. The CDR3: CASSVGPGSGRSSYNEQFF. The CDR3 bases are TGTGCCAGCAGCGTAGGACCGGGTAGCGGTCGGAGCTCCTACAATGAGCAGTTCTTC. The full variable domain, its missing parts supplied by reference TRBV9 and TRBJ2-1, is DSGVTQTPKHLITATGQRVTLRCSPRSGDLSVYWYQQSLDQGLQFLIQYYNGEERAKGNILERFSAQQFPDLHSELNLSSLELGDSALYFCASSVGPGSGRSSYNEQFFGPGTRLTVL.

This chain links TRBV5-8 with TRBJ1-2, with D perhaps TRBD1 (6 bases). This CDR3 contains 17 residues. Trimming took 0 bases from V and 4 from J, leaving 19 bases between them. CDR1 is SGHTS, CDR2 YDEGEE, per germline. The CDR3 bases are TGTGCCAGCAGCTTGGGGGGTGGGACATACGAACTCTATGGCTACACCTTC. This encodes CASSLGGGTYELYGYTF.

The V and J genes are TRBV20-1 and TRBJ2-7; D is possibly TRBD2 (5 bases). V was clipped by 3 bases and J by 5 bases, with 8 bases between them. Germline CDR1 and CDR2: DFQATT and SNEGSKA (reference sequence). CDR3 length: 11 amino acids. The CDR3 reads CSASEGHEQYF. The CDR3 DNA sequence: TGCAGTGCTAGCGAGGGCCACGAGCAGTACTTC.

The CDR3 coding sequence is TGTGCCAGCTCACCGGAGGACAGGGGCTATGGCTACACCTTC. It specifies CASSPEDRGYGYTF. The chain carries TRBV18 and TRBJ1-2; the match to TRBD1 covers 9 bases. J lost 4 bases, V lost 3 bases, and 3 bases had no gene match. CDR1 is KGHSH, CDR2 LQKENI, per germline. The length of the CDR3 is 14 residues.

The chain joins TRBV27 to TRBJ1-5, with 11 positions matching TRBD1. Germline loops: CDR1 MNHEY, CDR2 SMNVEV (reference sequence). CDR3 size: 16 residues. The junction had 7 bases not matched to a gene; V was cut back by 3 bases and J by 6 bases. Here the CDR3 reads CASSFAGQGASQPQHF. DNA for the CDR3: TGTGCCAGCAGTTTTGCAGGACAGGGGGCCTCTCAGCCCCAGCATTTT.

The chain couples TRBV21-1 to TRBJ2-7; the table gives TRBD2 as D, unverified against the DNA. TRBV21-1 is a pseudogene locus. The CDR3 is 14 amino acids. CDR3 in amino acids: CASTGGTMAYEQYF. The CDR3 DNA reads TGTGCCAGCACCGGGGGGACAATGGCCTACGAGCAGTACTTC.

V and J are TRBV7-2 and TRBJ2-3, with 7 positions matching TRBD1. The CDR3 spans 14 residues. CDR1 and CDR2 (germline): SGHTA, FQGNSA. The V segment lost 4 bases and the J segment 1 base; nucleotides outside the gene matches: 2. This CDR3 reads CASSSGQGTDTQYF. DNA of the CDR3: TGTGCCAGCAGCTCTGGACAGGGCACAGATACGCAGTATTTT. Full variable domain (missing parts from reference TRBV7-2 and TRBJ2-3): GAGVSQSPSNKVTEKGKDVELRCDPISGHTALYWYRQSLGQGLEFLIYFQGNSAPDKSGLPSDRFSAERTGGSVSTLTIQRTQQEDSAVYLCASSSGQGTDTQYFGPGTRLTVL.

V is TRBV5-5 and J is TRBJ2-7, with D possibly TRBD2 on 5 matching bases. CDR3 length: 15 amino acids. V lost 5 bases and J lost 4, with 19 bases in between. Germline V gives CDR1 SGHKS, CDR2 YYEKEE (reference sequence). The CDR3 DNA sequence: TGTGCCAGCAGTTGGACCGGGGAACTAACTTACGAGCAGTACTTC. It encodes CASSWTGELTYEQYF.

The V gene is TRBV24-1, the J gene TRBJ2-6; maybe TRBD1 (6 bases). Germline V gene data show CDR1 as KGHDR and CDR2 as SFDVKD. This CDR3 contains 17 residues. V lost 9 bases, J lost 0 bases, and 17 bases lay in between. The CDR3 nucleotides are TGTGCCACCGGGGGCACAGGGAAAAACTCTGGGGCCAACGTCCTGACTTTC. Translating gives CATGGTGKNSGANVLTF.

This clone has more than one count but fewer than ten. This chain joins TRBV5-1 and TRBJ1-1; D is ambiguous. V was shortened by 0 bases and J by 0 bases, with 9 bases between the two germline ends. CDR3 size: 15 residues. Germline-derived CDR1 and CDR2 are SGHRS and YFSETQ. CDR3 nucleotides: TGCGCCAGCAGCTTGGGAGTCCTGGTGAACACTGAAGCTTTCTTT. This codes for CASSLGVLVNTEAFF.

This sequence joins TRBV7-2 and TRBJ1-1, with D maybe TRBD1 (6 bases). This CDR3 spans 15 amino acids. The V and J ends lost 5 bases and 7 bases respectively, with 20 bases between them. The germline V gene has CDR1 SGHTA and CDR2 FQGNSA. For the CDR3, the DNA is TGTGCCAGCAGCGCCTCCGGGACACGATATAATGAAGCTTTCTTT. Its protein product is CASSASGTRYNEAFF.

This sequence joins TRBV19 and TRBJ1-4; 7 positions match TRBD1. Germline trimming cut 5 bases from V and 4 bases from J; bases unmatched to any gene: 7. Per germline, CDR1 LNHDA and CDR2 SQIVND (reference sequence). The CDR3 has 15 amino acids. Here the CDR3 DNA reads TGTGCCAGTAGTTCGCCGCGACAGGGTAATGAAAAACTGTTTTTT. It translates to CASSSPRQGNEKLFF.

In its sample, this clone was seen once. The genes are TRBV2 and TRBJ1-5; TRBD1 aligns across 7 bases. Trimming took 5 bases from V and 3 from J; bases not matched to a gene: 4. The CDR3 runs 14 residues. The germline gives CDR1 SNHLY, CDR2 FYNNEI. The CDR3 spells CASSRQGPNQPQHF. The CDR3 DNA is TGTGCCAGCAGTCGACAGGGACCCAATCAGCCCCAGCATTTT. The complete variable domain, with remaining parts taken from reference TRBV2 and TRBJ1-5, reads EPEVTQTPSHQVTQMGQEVILRCVPISNHLYFYWYRQILGQKVEFLVSFYNNEISEKSEIFDDQFSVERPDGSNFTLKIRSTKLEDSAMYFCASSRQGPNQPQHFGDGTRLSIL.

The chain employs TRBV18 and TRBJ2-7; possible D gene TRBD2, 6 bases. From germline, CDR1 is KGHSH and CDR2 LQKENI. The CDR3 covers 17 residues. With 2 bases removed from V and 0 bases from J, the gap between germline ends came to 17 bases. The CDR3 sequence: CASSPMGGRVSSYEQYF. CDR3 bases: TGTGCCAGCTCACCAATGGGGGGACGGGTTTCCTCCTACGAGCAGTACTTC.

The count of this clone is one. The chain combines TRBV27 with TRBJ1-2; D is possibly TRBD1 (5 bases). The V end lost 10 bases, the J end lost 8 bases, and 38 bases lay between the germline ends. The CDR3 consists of 19 residues. Per germline, CDR1 MNHEY and CDR2 SMNVEV (reference sequence). The CDR3 here is CATQPLSGFSPPSLEGYTF. CDR3 DNA sequence: TGTGCCACCCAACCGCTATCAGGGTTCTCTCCTCCGTCACTGGAGGGCTACACCTTC.

This rearrangement joins TRBV11-2 to TRBJ1-4; 7 bases line up with TRBD1. The CDR3 sequence is 15 residues long. CDR1 is SGHAT, CDR2 FQNNGV, per germline. The ends lost 3 bases at V and 0 bases at J; junction bases unmatched: 1. The CDR3 region is CASSLGQSTNEKLFF. DNA for the CDR3: TGTGCCAGCAGCTTGGGACAGTCAACTAATGAAAAACTGTTTTTT.